The 27 T cell receptor beta chains presented below share a single source sample, sequenced in a study of blood T cell repertoires in COVID-19. Profiling relied on immunoSEQ multiplex PCR, and the TCRdb table lists in-frame clones only, not all of them. The table has roughly 150,000 clones, 90% seen once. The sequencing sample was made of peripheral blood. All receptors derive from a man aged 60 to 75 with active or convalescent COVID-19.

The chain combines TRBV4-1 with TRBJ2-3; 9 nucleotides agree with TRBD2. V lost 0 bases to trimming and J lost 5 bases; unmatched junction nucleotides: 6. The germline V gene has CDR1 MGHRA and CDR2 YSYEKL. This CDR3 has 16 amino acids. CDR3 loop: CASSQEGSGGIDTQYF. The CDR3 DNA reads TGCGCCAGCAGCCAAGAAGGTAGCGGGGGAATAGATACGCAGTATTTT.

The V gene is TRBV6-5, the J gene TRBJ1-2; possibly TRBD1 for D (5 bases). The CDR3 totals 15 residues. V was trimmed by 0 bases and J by 4 bases, leaving 12 bases between them. Germline CDR1 and CDR2: MNHEY and SVGAGI. CDR3 sequence: CASSYSRGSGYGYTF. CDR3 nucleotide sequence: TGTGCCAGCAGTTACTCCCGGGGGTCAGGCTATGGCTACACCTTC.

This sequence joins TRBV6-5 and TRBJ2-7; TRBD2 aligns across 7 bases. The V and J ends lost 7 bases and 5 bases, in that order; junction bases with no gene match: 14. Germline lookup yields CDR1 MNHEY and CDR2 SVGAGI. CDR3 length: 15 residues. This CDR3 is CASTLSGLGLHEQYF. In DNA form, the CDR3 reads TGTGCCAGCACCCTTTCAGGACTAGGCCTCCACGAGCAGTACTTC.

This clone has a single count. This chain's CDR3 is CASSILRGRTEAFF. CDR3 sequence (DNA): TGTGCCAGTAGTATCCTCAGGGGACGTACTGAAGCTTTCTTT. The J gene is TRBJ1-1, the V gene TRBV19; D may be TRBD1 (6 bases). Looked up from germline, CDR1 is LNHDA and CDR2 is SQIVND (reference sequence). This CDR3 comprises 14 residues. V was cut by 3 bases and J by 5 bases, with 13 bases left in between.

The genes are TRBV12-5 and TRBJ2-1, with 9 bases aligning to TRBD2. The junction had 5 bases not matched to a gene; V was cut back by 3 bases and J by 2 bases. The CDR3 sequence is 16 residues long. CDR1 LGHNT and CDR2 FRNRAP come from the germline V gene. CDR3 coding DNA: TGTGCTAGTGGTTTACCCCTAGCGGGGACCTACAATGAGCAGTTCTTC. Translating it yields CASGLPLAGTYNEQFF.

This clone showed up just a few times. The rearrangement joins TRBV12-5 to TRBJ1-5; D call uncertain. The CDR3 has 14 residues. V lost 5 bases and J lost 1, with 9 bases in between. Looked up from germline, CDR1 is LGHNT and CDR2 is FRNRAP. Written as DNA, the CDR3 is TGTGCTAGTGGTCCAGACGGGAGCAATCAGCCCCAGCATTTT. Translating gives CASGPDGSNQPQHF.

V is TRBV28 and J is TRBJ2-7; 12 bases are a match to TRBD1. The length of the CDR3 is 17 residues. Germline CDR1 is MDHEN and CDR2 is SYDVKM. Trimming cost V 5 bases and J 5 bases; bases outside gene matches: 13. The CDR3 DNA reads as TGTGCCAGCAGTCCCGGGACAGGGGGCCTGACGGTCCACGAGCAGTACTTC. It specifies CASSPGTGGLTVHEQYF.

This clone has just one count. The chain carries TRBV4-1 and TRBJ2-3, with 9 bases fitting TRBD1. The V and J ends lost 4 bases and 3 bases, in that order; junction bases with no gene match: 8. The CDR3 contains 16 residues. Germline V gene data show CDR1 as MGHRA and CDR2 as YSYEKL. CDR3 residues: CASSLTRTGVTDTQYF. CDR3 in DNA: TGCGCCAGCAGCCTAACTAGGACAGGGGTAACAGATACGCAGTATTTT.

This clone is a singleton in its sample. The chain employs TRBV6-5 and TRBJ1-4; TRBD1 might be the D (5 bases). CDR3 size: 15 residues. Germline CDR1 reads MNHEY; CDR2 reads SVGAGI. With 7 bases removed from V and 8 bases from J, the gap between germline ends came to 20 bases. Written as DNA, the CDR3 is TGTGCCAGCAATTCCCTGAAAGGGGCCTGGGAAAAACTGTTTTTT. Amino acid sequence: CASNSLKGAWEKLFF.

The chain joins TRBV5-6 to TRBJ2-7, with 7 bases fitting TRBD1. Germline values: CDR1 SGHDT, CDR2 YYEEEE. Trimming at V came to 4 bases and at J to 3 bases, leaving 10 bases not matched to a gene. The CDR3 contains 15 residues. CDR3 in amino acids: CASSRLGTENYEQYF. CDR3 nucleotide sequence: TGTGCCAGCAGCCGGCTGGGGACAGAAAACTACGAGCAGTACTTC.

This rearrangement joins TRBV7-9 to TRBJ2-1, with D possibly TRBD2 on 7 matching bases. V lost 1 base to trimming and J lost 7 bases, with 11 bases between them. Germline-derived CDR1 and CDR2 are SEHNR and FQNEAQ (reference sequence). The CDR3 is made up of 14 amino acids. The CDR3 nucleotides are TGTGCCAGCAGCTTAGAGGGGGGGTGGAATGAGCAGTTCTTC. It translates to CASSLEGGWNEQFF.

V usage is TRBV18 and J usage is TRBJ1-6; possibly TRBD1 for D (6 bases). CDR3 length: 17 residues. Trimming stripped 1 base from V and 5 bases from J, with 15 bases between. CDR1 is KGHSH, CDR2 LQKENI, per germline. The CDR3 coding sequence is TGTGCCAGCTCACCACTTAATAGGGACAACCATAATTCACCCCTCCACTTT. Translation: CASSPLNRDNHNSPLHF.

This chain links TRBV5-6 with TRBJ2-1; D is possibly TRBD2 (6 bases). The germline CDR1 and CDR2 sequences are SGHDT and YYEEEE. There are 16 residues in the CDR3. V was shortened by 0 bases and J by 0 bases, with 10 bases between the two germline ends. The CDR3 DNA reads as TGTGCCAGCAGCTTGGTTGGGAGGACCTCCTACAATGAGCAGTTCTTC. Amino acid sequence: CASSLVGRTSYNEQFF.

This clone was found a few times. V is TRBV5-4 and J is TRBJ2-1, with TRBD2 identical over 7 bases. The CDR3 sequence is 16 residues long. J gave up 1 base and V 0 bases, and 4 bases lay outside the gene matches. The germline V gene encodes CDR1 SGHNT and CDR2 YYREEE (reference sequence). The CDR3 reads CASSLERGSSYNEQFF. The CDR3 DNA follows: TGTGCCAGCAGCTTGGAACGCGGGAGTTCCTACAATGAGCAGTTCTTC.

The chain has TRBV6-4 and TRBJ2-2, with D perhaps matching TRBD1 (5 bases). V shed 2 bases and J shed 7 bases, with 11 bases lying between them. This CDR3 is built from 14 residues. Germline V CDR1 and CDR2: MRHNA, SNTAGT. The chain's CDR3 is CASSDLGAHGELFF. The CDR3 DNA follows: TGTGCCAGCAGTGACCTAGGGGCGCACGGGGAGCTGTTTTTT.

The chain employs TRBV19 and TRBJ1-4, with D perhaps TRBD1 (5 bases). This CDR3 comprises 13 residues. From germline, CDR1 is LNHDA and CDR2 SQIVND (reference sequence). The V gene lost 2 bases and the J gene lost 12 bases, with 13 bases spanning the gap. This chain's CDR3 is CASSITWGEQLFF. DNA for the CDR3: TGTGCCAGTAGTATAACTTGGGGGGAACAACTGTTTTTT.

This sequence joins TRBV9 and TRBJ2-3, with 10 bases matching TRBD2. This CDR3 is built from 16 residues. With 1 base clipped from V and 1 base from J, the junction kept 3 bases outside the gene matches. In germline, CDR1 is SGDLS, CDR2 YYNGEE. The CDR3 DNA follows: TGTGCCAGCAGCGTAACCGGGACTAGCGGCACAGATACGCAGTATTTT. It yields the protein CASSVTGTSGTDTQYF.

The chain is built from TRBV12-5 and TRBJ2-1, with 7 bases fitting TRBD2. Germline V gene data show CDR1 as LGHNT and CDR2 as FRNRAP. The CDR3 extends over 12 amino acids. V dropped 8 bases and J dropped 8; count of bases not matched to a gene: 6. The CDR3 reads CASRRERYEQFF. The CDR3 DNA follows: TGTGCTAGTAGGCGGGAGAGATATGAGCAGTTCTTC.

J is TRBJ2-7 and V is TRBV7-6, with TRBD2 matching 10 bases. There are 15 residues in the CDR3. Unmatched junction bases numbered 9, after V lost 4 bases and J lost 6 bases. CDR1 and CDR2 (germline): SGHVS, FNYEAQ. CDR3: CASSSSSGRFSEQYF. CDR3 coding DNA: TGTGCCAGCAGCTCCTCTAGCGGGAGATTCTCCGAGCAGTACTTC.

The chain is built from TRBV29-1 and TRBJ2-3; 10 bases match TRBD1. This CDR3 comprises 13 residues. The germline gives CDR1 SQVTM, CDR2 ANQGSEA. V shed 5 bases and J 3 bases; nucleotides not matched to a gene: 2. In nucleotides, the CDR3 is TGCAGCGTTCGACAGGGGGCAACAGATACGCAGTATTTT. Translating it yields CSVRQGATDTQYF.

The chain is built from TRBV19 and TRBJ1-2, with D perhaps TRBD1 (5 bases). The germline gives CDR1 LNHDA, CDR2 SQIVND (reference sequence). The ends were cut back, 2 bases at V and 4 bases at J, with 11 bases in the middle. The CDR3 runs to 14 residues. The CDR3 nucleotides read TGTGCCAGTAGTATAACAACAGGCCGCTATGGCTACACCTTC. It is translated as CASSITTGRYGYTF.

This clone was observed a handful of times. Within the sample, other DNA sequences also encode this same CDR3. The chain links TRBV3-1 (or the pseudogene TRBV3-2) to TRBJ1-5; TRBD1 might be the D (6 bases). Germline CDR1 LGHDT, CDR2 YNNKEL (reference sequence). Trimming stripped 1 base from V and 6 bases from J, with 7 bases between. This CDR3 has 13 residues. CDR3 sequence (DNA): TGTGCCAGCAGCCAAGTGGGGGCTCAGCCCCAGCATTTT. It yields the protein CASSQVGAQPQHF.

The CDR3 sequence is CASSYRDRLRGYTF. Here the CDR3 DNA reads TGTGCCAGCAGTTACAGGGACAGGTTAAGAGGCTACACCTTC. The chain employs TRBV28 and TRBJ1-2, with 8 nucleotides matching TRBD1. V lost 4 bases to trimming and J lost 8 bases; unmatched junction nucleotides: 9. The CDR3 runs to 14 residues. CDR1 and CDR2 (germline): MDHEN, SYDVKM.

This clone was observed once. This sequence joins TRBV28 and TRBJ1-2; D unresolved. There are 14 residues in the CDR3. Trimming removed 3 bases from V and 2 bases from J, with 10 bases in between. Germline-derived CDR1 and CDR2 are MDHEN and SYDVKM. DNA of the CDR3: TGTGCCAGCAGTTTCCCGGGAGGGAACTATGGCTACACCTTC. This codes for CASSFPGGNYGYTF.

CDR3 region: CASSIGSGVGPYNEQFF. For the CDR3, the DNA is TGTGCCAGTAGTATCGGGTCAGGGGTCGGCCCCTACAATGAGCAGTTCTTC. V and J are TRBV19 and TRBJ2-1, with D possibly TRBD1 on 6 matching bases. CDR3 length: 17 amino acids. In germline, CDR1 is LNHDA, CDR2 SQIVND (reference sequence). Between the trimmed V and J ends, which lost 3 bases and 2 bases, there was a span of 17 bases.

The count of this clone is one. This chain links TRBV23-1 with TRBJ1-2, with no clear D. TRBV23-1 counts as an open reading frame of uncertain function. Trimming removed 5 bases at V and 2 bases at J, with 6 bases between. The CDR3 contains 12 residues. The CDR3 bases are TGCGCCAGCAGTGTCACAAACTATGGCTACACCTTC. Amino acid sequence: CASSVTNYGYTF.

The rearrangement joins TRBV7-9 to TRBJ1-6; perhaps TRBD1 as D (6 bases). Germline values: CDR1 SEHNR, CDR2 FQNEAQ (reference sequence). With 5 bases removed from V and 2 bases from J, the gap between germline ends came to 10 bases. The CDR3 is 15 residues long. The CDR3 is CASSQWTAYNSPLHF. DNA for the CDR3: TGTGCCAGCAGCCAGTGGACAGCCTATAATTCACCCCTCCACTTT.